The clone carrying this T cell receptor (beta chain) has only one observation. Its specificity is not known. Per the germline V gene, CDR1 is SGHVS and CDR2 is FNYEAQ. The CDR3 covers 12 residues. Trimming cost V 0 bases and J 6 bases, with 4 bases left between them. This sample was included in a study of cytomegalovirus exposure and HLA in healthy donors. Study-level results: Exclusion applied to some V segments, including TRBV6-2 and TRBV6-3, as they were indistinguishable. The authors later linked a missense DCLRE1C variant to TCR beta V- and J-gene trimming. There were a few CMV-associated chains whose specificity for CMV antigens was confirmed in vitro. Cytomegalovirus association was listed for around 180 TCR beta chains.

Researchers ran the PCR with 60 Vbeta and 13 Jbeta primers. The table came from immunoSEQ multiplex PCR; TCRdb's copy has only in-frame clones and leaves some out. The sample lists 140,000 to 150,000 clones; over 55% were seen once. Material for sequencing was PBMCs. The chain is built from TRBV7-6 and TRBJ2-3; the D is unclear. The receptor's source is a man aged 35 to 55 in good health and CMV-seronegative. The CDR3 nucleotides read TGTGCCAGCAGCTTAGCGAGGGATACGCAGTATTTT. Protein: CASSLARDTQYF. The full variable domain, with the rest looked up from reference TRBV7-6 and TRBJ2-3, is GAGVSQSPRYKVTKRGQDVALRCDPISGHVSLYWYRQALGQGPEFLTYFNYEAQQDKSGLPNDRFSAERPEGSISTLTIQRTEQRDSAMYRCASSLARDTQYFGPGTRLTVL.